This T cell receptor beta chain comes out of a study of blood T cell repertoires in COVID-19. Adults between roughly 18 and 95 years of age took part from fewer than 30 US areas. In the authors' methods: Reference gene primer amplification gave estimated nucleated cell counts. TCRdb keeps only in-frame clones here, not all; method: immunoSEQ multiplex PCR. V and J calls and clone size follow that table, whereas D and trimming were derived from the DNA. The table records under 200,000 clones, approximately 85% of them present only once. Germline V gene sequence: CDR1 SGHAT, CDR2 FQNNGV. This CDR3 has 13 amino acids. The V gene lost 0 bases and the J gene lost 7 bases, with 10 bases spanning the gap. Concerning this clone: This sample also contains other DNA sequences that code for the same CDR3.

The TCR was taken from a man aged 35 to 55 with acute COVID-19. The V gene is TRBV11-2, the J gene TRBJ2-7; a possible D gene is TRBD2 (5 bases). Sequences were obtained from PBMCs or T cells enriched from blood (not recorded which). The CDR3 sequence: CASSLENSGEQYF. CDR3 nucleotides: TGTGCCAGCAGCTTAGAAAACTCGGGGGAGCAGTACTTC.